These T cell receptor beta chains were read from a single sample in a study of cytomegalovirus exposure and HLA in healthy donors. Repertoires were generated with immunoSEQ multiplex PCR, while TCRdb's copy carries only in-frame clones and drops some. The table has 200,000 to 250,000 clones, around 83% seen once. The sequencing sample was made of PBMCs. These receptor sequences come from a woman aged 50 to 65 in good health and CMV-seropositive. Both conserved end residues are part of each CDR3. D genes are given only for firm matches. The size entry is marked missing in some rows and otherwise reads once, few, many or a size class.

D gene: TRBD1
J gene: TRBJ1-6
V gene: TRBV19
clone size: .
CDR3 DNA: TGTGCCAGTACCCCAGGACAGGGAGTTTCACCCCTCCACTTT
CDR3 protein: CASTPGQGVSPLHF

D gene: TRBD2
J gene: TRBJ2-2
V gene: TRBV7-9
clone size: .
CDR3 DNA: TGTGCCAGCGGCCGGAGCGGGGGACCCGGGGAGCTGTTTTTT
CDR3 protein: CASGRSGGPGELFF

D gene: TRBD2
J gene: TRBJ2-3
V gene: TRBV5-1
clone size: .
CDR3 DNA: TGCGCCAGCAGCACCCACGGGGGGGCCGGGGTTACGCAGTATTTT
CDR3 protein: CASSTHGGAGVTQYF

D gene: .
J gene: TRBJ1-1
V gene: TRBV7-9
clone size: .
CDR3 DNA: TGTTCCAGCAGCTTAGGGCCGAGGACTGAAGCTTTCTTT
CDR3 protein: CSSSLGPRTEAFF

D gene: TRBD1
J gene: TRBJ1-6
V gene: TRBV6-5
clone size: .
CDR3 DNA: TGTGCCAGCAGTTACTCACCAGGGGGAGGTTCACCCCTCCACTTT
CDR3 protein: CASSYSPGGGSPLHF

D gene: .
J gene: TRBJ2-2
V gene: TRBV30
clone size: .
CDR3 DNA: TGTGCCTGGAGTGTGTTCTGGGGCAGAAACACCGGGGAGCTGTTTTTT
CDR3 protein: CAWSVFWGRNTGELFF

D gene: TRBD2
J gene: TRBJ2-3
V gene: TRBV19
clone size: .
CDR3 DNA: TGTGCCAGTAGTCCCCCTAGACTAGCGGGGGGCACAGATACGCAGTATTTT
CDR3 protein: CASSPPRLAGGTDTQYF

D gene: .
J gene: TRBJ1-1
V gene: TRBV6-5
clone size: .
CDR3 DNA: TGTGCCAGCAGTTACGCGGGAGCAGGGAGGGACACTGAAGCTTTCTTT
CDR3 protein: CASSYAGAGRDTEAFF

D gene: .
J gene: TRBJ1-4
V gene: TRBV5-4
clone size: .
CDR3 DNA: TGTGCCAGCGCTGGTGGGGGCGGTGAAAAACTGTTTTTT
CDR3 protein: CASAGGGGEKLFF

D gene: .
J gene: TRBJ1-1
V gene: TRBV5-4
clone size: .
CDR3 DNA: TGTGCCAGCAGCTTGACTAAAGAGAACACTGAAGCTTTCTTT
CDR3 protein: CASSLTKENTEAFF

D gene: TRBD1
J gene: TRBJ2-7
V gene: TRBV18
clone size: .
CDR3 DNA: TGTGCCAGCTCACCTACCGGGACAGGGGGAAACGAGCAGTACTTC
CDR3 protein: CASSPTGTGGNEQYF

D gene: .
J gene: TRBJ1-1
V gene: TRBV7-8
clone size: .
CDR3 DNA: TGTGCCAGCCAGCCCGATTTTACAGGGACGGGGACTGAAGCTTTCTTT
CDR3 protein: CASQPDFTGTGTEAFF

D gene: .
J gene: TRBJ2-1
V gene: TRBV10-3
clone size: .
CDR3 DNA: TGTGCCATCAGTAGCGCAGGGGTAAGGAACAATGAGCAGTTCTTC
CDR3 protein: CAISSAGVRNNEQFF

D gene: .
J gene: TRBJ1-6
V gene: TRBV7-2
clone size: .
CDR3 DNA: TGTGCCAGCAGCTTATCAGGGTCCGCATACGATTCACCCCTCCACTTT
CDR3 protein: CASSLSGSAYDSPLHF

D gene: TRBD1
J gene: TRBJ2-2
V gene: TRBV5-1
clone size: .
CDR3 DNA: TGCGCCAGCAGCTTTGACAGGGCGCTAAACACCGGGGAGCTGTTTTTT
CDR3 protein: CASSFDRALNTGELFF

D gene: .
J gene: TRBJ2-5
V gene: TRBV7-3
clone size: .
CDR3 DNA: TGTGCCAGCAGATACGGTAAAAGGGGTGGGGCCAATGGAGAGACCCAGTACTTC
CDR3 protein: CASRYGKRGGANGETQYF

D gene: .
J gene: TRBJ2-1
V gene: TRBV5-1
clone size: .
CDR3 DNA: TGCGCCAGCAGCTTGGAGTTAGGAGGGATACCCGGGGGAGAGTATTCATATGAGCAGTTCTTC
CDR3 protein: CASSLELGGIPGGEYSYEQFF

D gene: .
J gene: TRBJ1-6
V gene: TRBV6-5
clone size: .
CDR3 DNA: TGTGCCAGCAGTTGGGCCATGAGCCTCTATAATTCACCCCTCCACTTT
CDR3 protein: CASSWAMSLYNSPLHF

D gene: TRBD1
J gene: TRBJ1-1
V gene: TRBV10-3
clone size: .
CDR3 DNA: TGTGCCAATAGAGGACAGGGAACTGAAGCTTTCTTT
CDR3 protein: CANRGQGTEAFF

D gene: TRBD1
J gene: TRBJ1-1
V gene: TRBV5-4
clone size: few
CDR3 DNA: TGTGCCAGCAGCCAGGACAGGGACACTGAAGCTTTCTTT
CDR3 protein: CASSQDRDTEAFF

D gene: .
J gene: TRBJ1-4
V gene: TRBV7-9
clone size: .
CDR3 DNA: TGTGCCAGCAGCTTAGGTACAGGACTAATTAATGAAAAACTGTTTTTT
CDR3 protein: CASSLGTGLINEKLFF

D gene: .
J gene: TRBJ2-5
V gene: TRBV5-4
clone size: few
CDR3 DNA: TGTGCCAGCAGCTTGCTTACCGCTAAAGAGACCCAGTACTTC
CDR3 protein: CASSLLTAKETQYF

D gene: TRBD1
J gene: TRBJ1-1
V gene: TRBV10-3
clone size: .
CDR3 DNA: TGTGCCATCAGGGACTTAGGGGGCGGCGGCGCTGAAGCTTTCTTT
CDR3 protein: CAIRDLGGGGAEAFF

D gene: TRBD1
J gene: TRBJ2-7
V gene: TRBV4-1
clone size: .
CDR3 DNA: TGCGCCAGCAGCCTCCCCGGACAGGGGGATTACGAGCAGTACTTC
CDR3 protein: CASSLPGQGDYEQYF

D gene: .
J gene: TRBJ2-7
V gene: TRBV6-5
clone size: once
CDR3 DNA: TGTGCCAGCAAGGGGGGGGACAGGCCCTCCTACGAGCAGTACTTC
CDR3 protein: CASKGGDRPSYEQYF

D gene: .
J gene: TRBJ1-1
V gene: TRBV6-5
clone size: .
CDR3 DNA: TGTGCCAGCACCTCTGGGGGGGTTTCTCTTACTGAAGCTTTCTTT
CDR3 protein: CASTSGGVSLTEAFF